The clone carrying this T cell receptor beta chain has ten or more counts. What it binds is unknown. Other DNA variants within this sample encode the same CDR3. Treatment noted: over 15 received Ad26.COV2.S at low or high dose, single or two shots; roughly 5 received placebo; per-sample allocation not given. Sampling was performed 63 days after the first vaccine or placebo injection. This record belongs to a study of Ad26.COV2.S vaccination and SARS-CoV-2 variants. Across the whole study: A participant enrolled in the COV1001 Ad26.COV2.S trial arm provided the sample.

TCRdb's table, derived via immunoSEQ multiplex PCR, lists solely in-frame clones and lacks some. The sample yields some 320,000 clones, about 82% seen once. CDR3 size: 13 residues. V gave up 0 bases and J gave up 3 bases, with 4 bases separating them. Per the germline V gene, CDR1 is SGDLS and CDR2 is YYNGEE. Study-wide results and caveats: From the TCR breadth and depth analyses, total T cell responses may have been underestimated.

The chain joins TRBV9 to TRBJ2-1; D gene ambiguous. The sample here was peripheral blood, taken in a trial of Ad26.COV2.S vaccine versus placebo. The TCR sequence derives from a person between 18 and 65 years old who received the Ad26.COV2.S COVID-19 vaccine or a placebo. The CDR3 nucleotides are TGTGCCAGCAGCGTAGCTGACTACAATGAGCAGTTCTTC. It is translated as CASSVADYNEQFF.